This T cell receptor beta chain came from a study of blood T cell repertoires in COVID-19 (dated by TCRdb to the early 2020s). Context from the whole study: The collaborator samples originated in the United States, Italy and Spain and spanned the acute and convalescent phases of COVID-19. A de-identified subject ID, COVID-19 status, age in years and sex were almost always included in the sample metadata. The samples were drawn from two sources: the first 160 participants of the ongoing ImmuneRACE study, and 1,200 or so subjects contributed by 6 global collaborators. The prospective study material was composed of cDNA or gDNA derived from T cells, B-cell-depleted T cells, or PBMCs. Subjects who had been exposed to COVID-19, were actively infected with it, or had recovered from it provided the deeply sampled blood TCRbeta repertoires that made up the dataset. The repertoires were made available in a free public database intended to serve as a resource for research on the immune response to SARS-CoV-2. Where available, HLA class I and class II types were taken from metadata supplied by the sample provider and were not determined by assay-based typing.

The paper as a whole reports these results and caveats: The quantity of clinical and demographic metadata differed by source and by participant and was supplied without curation.

As for this clone: Its antigen is currently not known. Base qualities are not recorded, but no much larger clone differs from it by a single base.

TCRbeta CDR3 regions were amplified from genomic DNA using the immunoSEQ Assay, a bias-controlled multiplex PCR. As for the authors' bioinformatics: The number of nucleated cells in each sample was estimated from the amplification of reference gene primers within the assay. Sequence reads were collapsed and filtered to measure the absolute abundance of every unique TCRbeta CDR3 rearrangement. For each sample, productive Simpson clonality was calculated as the square root of Simpson's diversity index over productive rearrangements. Entries here come from immuneACCESS through TCRdb and include only in-frame sequences with V and J called. Some clones fail to appear in such tables; in the studies checked, an unresolved V gene covers under half of the shortfall, and the cause of the remainder is unknown. V, J and clone size are those of that table, while D and trimming were read from the DNA. The sample yields a few hundred thousand clones; around four fifths were counted once. The top ten constitute approximately 5% of the sample.

Participants in the prospective study were aged roughly 18 to 89 years, lived in 24 United States geographic areas, and enrolled through a virtual design. To assign participants to cohorts, the prospective study relied on clinical history that participants themselves reported in a screening survey and a study questionnaire. For ImmuneRACE Cohort 3, a participant was defined as recovered based on two consecutive negative NP/OP PCR tests, clearance by a healthcare professional, or resolution of symptoms. In the prospective study, mobile phlebotomists collected whole blood, serum and a nasopharyngeal or oropharyngeal swab from each participant. Prospective study participants could optionally give additional blood draws and questionnaires over an approximately two-month period. Before DNA extraction, prospective study blood samples were shipped either frozen or at room temperature. The CDR3 numbers 13 residues from cysteine through phenylalanine. Only the CDR3 region is kept as DNA, spanning 39 bases read in frame from base 1. V drops 5 bases and J drops 1 base, leaving 7 bases in between. Taken from the germline V gene, the CDR1 and CDR2 loops are SGHTA and FQGNSA.

The chain employs TRBV7-2 and TRBJ2-3, with a tentative D gene TRBD2 over 5 matching bases. The TCR originated in a woman aged 45-59 years who had recovered from COVID-19. Sequencing was carried out using PBMCs or T cells enriched from blood (not recorded which). The CDR3 reads CASSPGGTDTQYF. The DNA reads TGTGCCAGCAGCCCCGGGGGCACAGATACGCAGTATTTT.